These 23 T cell receptor beta chains share one sample of origin, sequenced in a study of graft-versus-host responses after intestinal transplantation. Profiled with immunoSEQ multiplex PCR; TCRdb holds only in-frame clones, not every one. The sample has approximately 33,000 clones, around 83% seen once; the top ten hold 15% to 20%. The antigens these receptors bind are not known. The sequencing used unstimulated CD8+ T cells sorted from spleen or lymph node cells, collected before intestinal transplant. The receptors here all came from a human donor who received an intestinal transplant.

V gene TRBV27 combines with J gene TRBJ2-1; 8 positions match TRBD2. The CDR3 extends over 14 amino acids. CDR1 is MNHEY, CDR2 SMNVEV, per germline (reference sequence). V lost 10 bases and J lost 3; bases outside the gene matches: 8. The CDR3 loop is CATTVAGHYNEQFF. DNA of the CDR3: TGTGCCACCACAGTAGCGGGACACTACAATGAGCAGTTCTTC.

The chain carries TRBV6-5 and TRBJ2-5, with 7 bases that match TRBD2. The J call is uncertain, as TRBJ2-7 better fits the DNA end. The CDR3 consists of 14 residues. CDR1 is MNHEY, CDR2 SVGAGI, per germline. The CDR3 region is CASSYGEGSYEQYF. DNA for the CDR3: TGTGCCAGCAGTTACGGGGAGGGCTCCTACGAGCAGTACTTC.

The chain carries TRBV16 and TRBJ1-1; a possible D gene is TRBD1 (5 bases). CDR3 size: 14 residues. Per the germline V gene, CDR1 is KGHSY and CDR2 is FQNENV. Trimming took off 4 bases at V and 4 bases at J, with 13 bases between the two ends. The CDR3 reads CASSRRGAGTEAFF. CDR3 nucleotide sequence: TGTGCCAGCAGCCGTCGCGGGGCCGGCACTGAAGCTTTCTTT.

The V call is TRBV7-8, the J call TRBJ2-5, with a tentative D call TRBD2 (5 bases). Looked up from germline, CDR1 is SGHVS and CDR2 is FQNEAQ. Trimming cost V 4 bases and J 5 bases, with 11 bases left between them. The CDR3 loop spans 13 amino acids. CDR3 coding DNA: TGTGCCAGCAGCTATATTAGAGGGGAGACCCAGTACTTC. The encoded protein is CASSYIRGETQYF.

The V call is TRBV5-4, the J call TRBJ2-2, with D tentatively TRBD1 (7 bases). The V end lost 9 bases, the J end lost 0 bases, and 15 bases lay between the germline ends. Germline V gene lookup returns CDR1 SGHNT and CDR2 YYREEE (reference sequence). This CDR3 is 15 amino acids long. The CDR3 sequence: CATLEGAANTGELFF. CDR3 nucleotides: TGTGCCACCTTGGAGGGGGCAGCGAACACCGGGGAGCTGTTTTTT.

The chain carries TRBV7-8 and TRBJ1-2, with 7 bases lining up with TRBD1. Germline lookup yields CDR1 SGHVS and CDR2 FQNEAQ. This CDR3 has 17 residues. Trimming removed 0 bases from V and 0 bases from J; junction bases left unmatched: 7. In DNA form, the CDR3 reads TGTGCCAGCAGCTTAGCGGGACAGATTATGGCTAACTATGGCTACACCTTC. Translation: CASSLAGQIMANYGYTF. Variable domain in full (rest from reference TRBV7-8 and TRBJ1-2): GAGVSQSPRYKVAKRGQDVALRCDPISGHVSLFWYQQALGQGPEFLTYFQNEAQLDKSGLPSDRFFAERPEGSVSTLKIQRTQQEDSAVYLCASSLAGQIMANYGYTFGSGTRLTVV.

The chain joins TRBV5-5 to TRBJ2-5, with 8 bases that match TRBD2. Germline CDR1 reads SGHKS; CDR2 reads YYEKEE (reference sequence). V lost 4 bases and J lost 5; bases outside the gene matches: 13. The CDR3 has 16 residues. The CDR3 spells CASSLFVGGGRETQYF. Written as DNA, the CDR3 is TGTGCCAGCAGCCTATTCGTCGGCGGGGGGAGGGAGACCCAGTACTTC.

The chain carries TRBV6-6 and TRBJ2-5, with D maybe TRBD2 (7 bases). The germline V and J ends were trimmed by 6 bases and 5 bases, with 19 bases remaining between them. CDR3 length: 15 residues. Looked up from germline, CDR1 is MNHNY and CDR2 is SVGAGI (reference sequence). The CDR3 nucleotides read TGTGCCAGCAGCTCCTTCGGCGGGGGCTGGGAGACCCAGTACTTC. Its protein product is CASSSFGGGWETQYF.

J is TRBJ2-5 and V is TRBV4-1; 7 bases are shared with TRBD2. After removal of 5 bases from V and 5 bases from J, the junction contained 8 bases not matched to a gene. Per the germline V gene, CDR1 is MGHRA and CDR2 is YSYEKL. CDR3 length equals 14 residues. CDR3 coding DNA: TGCGCCAGCAGCAGGGGTCCCGGGGGGGAGACCCAGTACTTC. Its protein is CASSRGPGGETQYF.

This CDR3 reads CASSFGGNFHYGYTF. CDR3 bases: TGTGCCAGCAGTTTTGGGGGGAATTTTCACTATGGCTACACCTTC. The V call is TRBV27, the J call TRBJ1-2; a possible D gene is TRBD1 (5 bases). CDR1 and CDR2 (germline): MNHEY, SMNVEV (reference sequence). Trimming cost V 3 bases and J 3 bases, with 14 bases left between them. The CDR3 is 15 amino acids.

This clone was picked up a small number of times. The chain has TRBV5-1 and TRBJ1-1; D call uncertain. The CDR3 length is 14 residues. V lost 2 bases, J lost 1 base, and 9 bases lay in between. Looked up from germline, CDR1 is SGHRS and CDR2 is YFSETQ. The CDR3 here is CASSFSHANTEAFF. The CDR3, as DNA: TGCGCCAGCAGCTTTTCACATGCGAACACTGAAGCTTTCTTT.

The gene calls are TRBV6-1 and TRBJ1-2; perhaps TRBD1 as D (5 bases). V lost 3 bases and J 4 bases, leaving 9 bases between the germline ends. The V gene's germline CDR1 is MNHNS and CDR2 SASEGT. The CDR3 is 13 residues long. The CDR3 is CASSDPRAYGYTF. The CDR3 DNA reads TGTGCCAGCAGTGATCCCAGGGCCTATGGCTACACCTTC.

This clone appeared a single time. CDR3 DNA: TGCGCCAGCAGCCAAGATCCAGGGGACAATGAGCAGTTCTTC. Amino acids: CASSQDPGDNEQFF. The J gene is TRBJ2-1, the V gene TRBV4-1, with D maybe TRBD1 (6 bases). The V end was cut by 0 bases, the J end by 5 bases, with 8 bases between. Germline V gene lookup returns CDR1 MGHRA and CDR2 YSYEKL. The CDR3 consists of 14 residues.

The CDR3 DNA is TGTGCCAGCAGTCAAGTCCGAGTTTACCAAGAGACCCAGTACTTC. This codes for CASSQVRVYQETQYF. This chain joins TRBV28 and TRBJ2-5; no reliable D call. The CDR3 covers 15 residues. The germline V gene has CDR1 MDHEN and CDR2 SYDVKM. Trimming cost V 5 bases and J 0 bases, with 13 bases left between them.

This clone was counted a single time. The rearrangement uses TRBV18 and TRBJ2-7; the D is unclear. The V end was cut by 3 bases, the J end by 3 bases, with 15 bases between. In germline, CDR1 is KGHSH, CDR2 LQKENI. The CDR3 runs 15 residues. The CDR3 region has the DNA TGTGCCAGCTCACCGAGTGTACTCACTTTCTACGAGCAGTACTTC. Amino acid sequence: CASSPSVLTFYEQYF.

The chain links TRBV2 to TRBJ2-3, with D possibly being TRBD2 (6 bases). This CDR3 is 15 amino acids long. V was clipped by 6 bases and J by 1 base, with 14 bases between them. Germline V gene sequence: CDR1 SNHLY, CDR2 FYNNEI. CDR3 region: CASSFRDSRTDTQYF. The CDR3, as DNA: TGTGCCAGCAGCTTCCGGGACTCACGCACAGATACGCAGTATTTT.

The chain uses TRBV7-6 and TRBJ2-7; a weak D match, TRBD1 (5 bases). CDR1 and CDR2 (germline): SGHVS, FNYEAQ. CDR3 size: 16 residues. V was clipped by 5 bases and J by 1 base, with 18 bases between them. The CDR3: CASSPRSVQASYEQYF. DNA of the CDR3: TGTGCCAGCAGCCCGAGAAGCGTACAGGCTTCCTACGAGCAGTACTTC.

The V call is TRBV27, the J call TRBJ2-1; TRBD2 matches 7 bases. The germline V gene has CDR1 MNHEY and CDR2 SMNVEV (reference sequence). This CDR3 contains 17 residues. J was trimmed by 5 bases and V by 4 bases; bases with no gene match: 14. CDR3 sequence: CASSSQDGAGAHNEQFF. CDR3 coding DNA: TGTGCCAGCAGTTCCCAGGACGGGGCGGGAGCTCACAATGAGCAGTTCTTC.

The chain combines TRBV6-6 with TRBJ1-5, with D perhaps TRBD1 (6 bases). The germline V and J ends were trimmed by 5 bases and 4 bases, with 12 bases remaining between them. This CDR3 has 14 amino acids. Germline values: CDR1 MNHNY, CDR2 SVGAGI (reference sequence). The CDR3 protein is CASSGGGLNQPQHF. The CDR3 region has the DNA TGTGCCAGCAGTGGGGGGGGGCTAAATCAGCCCCAGCATTTT.

The chain carries TRBV6-4 and TRBJ2-1; 14 nucleotides line up with TRBD2. The trim removed 6 bases at V and 9 bases at J, leaving 7 bases unmatched. CDR3 length: 15 amino acids. Germline V gene lookup returns CDR1 MRHNA and CDR2 SNTAGT. As DNA, the CDR3 is TGTGCCAGCAGACCGGGACTAGCGGGAGTTTTTGAGCAGTTCTTC. Protein sequence: CASRPGLAGVFEQFF.

The chain has TRBV5-4 and TRBJ1-4, with 11 bases matching TRBD1. V shed 1 base and J 3 bases; nucleotides not matched to a gene: 2. Germline V gives CDR1 SGHNT, CDR2 YYREEE (reference sequence). This CDR3 contains 16 residues. The CDR3 region has the DNA TGTGCCAGCAGCTTGTGGACAGGGGGCCCTAATGAAAAACTGTTTTTT. Translating it yields CASSLWTGGPNEKLFF.

The rearrangement joins TRBV2 to TRBJ2-5; D is perhaps TRBD2 (5 bases). The CDR3 contains 14 residues. Between the trimmed V and J ends, which lost 6 bases and 4 bases, there was a span of 15 bases. Germline V gene data show CDR1 as SNHLY and CDR2 as FYNNEI. In DNA form, the CDR3 reads TGTGCCAGCAGCCCCGCCAGCGGTCGAGAGACCCAGTACTTC. It codes for CASSPASGRETQYF.

The rearrangement joins TRBV27 to TRBJ2-3; unclear D gene. The CDR3 consists of 16 residues. Looked up from germline, CDR1 is MNHEY and CDR2 is SMNVEV (reference sequence). V was shortened by 3 bases and J by 5 bases, with 18 bases between the two germline ends. The CDR3 DNA follows: TGTGCCAGCAGTTTCCAATATTTCCTGTCGGGAGATACGCAGTATTTT. Its protein is CASSFQYFLSGDTQYF.